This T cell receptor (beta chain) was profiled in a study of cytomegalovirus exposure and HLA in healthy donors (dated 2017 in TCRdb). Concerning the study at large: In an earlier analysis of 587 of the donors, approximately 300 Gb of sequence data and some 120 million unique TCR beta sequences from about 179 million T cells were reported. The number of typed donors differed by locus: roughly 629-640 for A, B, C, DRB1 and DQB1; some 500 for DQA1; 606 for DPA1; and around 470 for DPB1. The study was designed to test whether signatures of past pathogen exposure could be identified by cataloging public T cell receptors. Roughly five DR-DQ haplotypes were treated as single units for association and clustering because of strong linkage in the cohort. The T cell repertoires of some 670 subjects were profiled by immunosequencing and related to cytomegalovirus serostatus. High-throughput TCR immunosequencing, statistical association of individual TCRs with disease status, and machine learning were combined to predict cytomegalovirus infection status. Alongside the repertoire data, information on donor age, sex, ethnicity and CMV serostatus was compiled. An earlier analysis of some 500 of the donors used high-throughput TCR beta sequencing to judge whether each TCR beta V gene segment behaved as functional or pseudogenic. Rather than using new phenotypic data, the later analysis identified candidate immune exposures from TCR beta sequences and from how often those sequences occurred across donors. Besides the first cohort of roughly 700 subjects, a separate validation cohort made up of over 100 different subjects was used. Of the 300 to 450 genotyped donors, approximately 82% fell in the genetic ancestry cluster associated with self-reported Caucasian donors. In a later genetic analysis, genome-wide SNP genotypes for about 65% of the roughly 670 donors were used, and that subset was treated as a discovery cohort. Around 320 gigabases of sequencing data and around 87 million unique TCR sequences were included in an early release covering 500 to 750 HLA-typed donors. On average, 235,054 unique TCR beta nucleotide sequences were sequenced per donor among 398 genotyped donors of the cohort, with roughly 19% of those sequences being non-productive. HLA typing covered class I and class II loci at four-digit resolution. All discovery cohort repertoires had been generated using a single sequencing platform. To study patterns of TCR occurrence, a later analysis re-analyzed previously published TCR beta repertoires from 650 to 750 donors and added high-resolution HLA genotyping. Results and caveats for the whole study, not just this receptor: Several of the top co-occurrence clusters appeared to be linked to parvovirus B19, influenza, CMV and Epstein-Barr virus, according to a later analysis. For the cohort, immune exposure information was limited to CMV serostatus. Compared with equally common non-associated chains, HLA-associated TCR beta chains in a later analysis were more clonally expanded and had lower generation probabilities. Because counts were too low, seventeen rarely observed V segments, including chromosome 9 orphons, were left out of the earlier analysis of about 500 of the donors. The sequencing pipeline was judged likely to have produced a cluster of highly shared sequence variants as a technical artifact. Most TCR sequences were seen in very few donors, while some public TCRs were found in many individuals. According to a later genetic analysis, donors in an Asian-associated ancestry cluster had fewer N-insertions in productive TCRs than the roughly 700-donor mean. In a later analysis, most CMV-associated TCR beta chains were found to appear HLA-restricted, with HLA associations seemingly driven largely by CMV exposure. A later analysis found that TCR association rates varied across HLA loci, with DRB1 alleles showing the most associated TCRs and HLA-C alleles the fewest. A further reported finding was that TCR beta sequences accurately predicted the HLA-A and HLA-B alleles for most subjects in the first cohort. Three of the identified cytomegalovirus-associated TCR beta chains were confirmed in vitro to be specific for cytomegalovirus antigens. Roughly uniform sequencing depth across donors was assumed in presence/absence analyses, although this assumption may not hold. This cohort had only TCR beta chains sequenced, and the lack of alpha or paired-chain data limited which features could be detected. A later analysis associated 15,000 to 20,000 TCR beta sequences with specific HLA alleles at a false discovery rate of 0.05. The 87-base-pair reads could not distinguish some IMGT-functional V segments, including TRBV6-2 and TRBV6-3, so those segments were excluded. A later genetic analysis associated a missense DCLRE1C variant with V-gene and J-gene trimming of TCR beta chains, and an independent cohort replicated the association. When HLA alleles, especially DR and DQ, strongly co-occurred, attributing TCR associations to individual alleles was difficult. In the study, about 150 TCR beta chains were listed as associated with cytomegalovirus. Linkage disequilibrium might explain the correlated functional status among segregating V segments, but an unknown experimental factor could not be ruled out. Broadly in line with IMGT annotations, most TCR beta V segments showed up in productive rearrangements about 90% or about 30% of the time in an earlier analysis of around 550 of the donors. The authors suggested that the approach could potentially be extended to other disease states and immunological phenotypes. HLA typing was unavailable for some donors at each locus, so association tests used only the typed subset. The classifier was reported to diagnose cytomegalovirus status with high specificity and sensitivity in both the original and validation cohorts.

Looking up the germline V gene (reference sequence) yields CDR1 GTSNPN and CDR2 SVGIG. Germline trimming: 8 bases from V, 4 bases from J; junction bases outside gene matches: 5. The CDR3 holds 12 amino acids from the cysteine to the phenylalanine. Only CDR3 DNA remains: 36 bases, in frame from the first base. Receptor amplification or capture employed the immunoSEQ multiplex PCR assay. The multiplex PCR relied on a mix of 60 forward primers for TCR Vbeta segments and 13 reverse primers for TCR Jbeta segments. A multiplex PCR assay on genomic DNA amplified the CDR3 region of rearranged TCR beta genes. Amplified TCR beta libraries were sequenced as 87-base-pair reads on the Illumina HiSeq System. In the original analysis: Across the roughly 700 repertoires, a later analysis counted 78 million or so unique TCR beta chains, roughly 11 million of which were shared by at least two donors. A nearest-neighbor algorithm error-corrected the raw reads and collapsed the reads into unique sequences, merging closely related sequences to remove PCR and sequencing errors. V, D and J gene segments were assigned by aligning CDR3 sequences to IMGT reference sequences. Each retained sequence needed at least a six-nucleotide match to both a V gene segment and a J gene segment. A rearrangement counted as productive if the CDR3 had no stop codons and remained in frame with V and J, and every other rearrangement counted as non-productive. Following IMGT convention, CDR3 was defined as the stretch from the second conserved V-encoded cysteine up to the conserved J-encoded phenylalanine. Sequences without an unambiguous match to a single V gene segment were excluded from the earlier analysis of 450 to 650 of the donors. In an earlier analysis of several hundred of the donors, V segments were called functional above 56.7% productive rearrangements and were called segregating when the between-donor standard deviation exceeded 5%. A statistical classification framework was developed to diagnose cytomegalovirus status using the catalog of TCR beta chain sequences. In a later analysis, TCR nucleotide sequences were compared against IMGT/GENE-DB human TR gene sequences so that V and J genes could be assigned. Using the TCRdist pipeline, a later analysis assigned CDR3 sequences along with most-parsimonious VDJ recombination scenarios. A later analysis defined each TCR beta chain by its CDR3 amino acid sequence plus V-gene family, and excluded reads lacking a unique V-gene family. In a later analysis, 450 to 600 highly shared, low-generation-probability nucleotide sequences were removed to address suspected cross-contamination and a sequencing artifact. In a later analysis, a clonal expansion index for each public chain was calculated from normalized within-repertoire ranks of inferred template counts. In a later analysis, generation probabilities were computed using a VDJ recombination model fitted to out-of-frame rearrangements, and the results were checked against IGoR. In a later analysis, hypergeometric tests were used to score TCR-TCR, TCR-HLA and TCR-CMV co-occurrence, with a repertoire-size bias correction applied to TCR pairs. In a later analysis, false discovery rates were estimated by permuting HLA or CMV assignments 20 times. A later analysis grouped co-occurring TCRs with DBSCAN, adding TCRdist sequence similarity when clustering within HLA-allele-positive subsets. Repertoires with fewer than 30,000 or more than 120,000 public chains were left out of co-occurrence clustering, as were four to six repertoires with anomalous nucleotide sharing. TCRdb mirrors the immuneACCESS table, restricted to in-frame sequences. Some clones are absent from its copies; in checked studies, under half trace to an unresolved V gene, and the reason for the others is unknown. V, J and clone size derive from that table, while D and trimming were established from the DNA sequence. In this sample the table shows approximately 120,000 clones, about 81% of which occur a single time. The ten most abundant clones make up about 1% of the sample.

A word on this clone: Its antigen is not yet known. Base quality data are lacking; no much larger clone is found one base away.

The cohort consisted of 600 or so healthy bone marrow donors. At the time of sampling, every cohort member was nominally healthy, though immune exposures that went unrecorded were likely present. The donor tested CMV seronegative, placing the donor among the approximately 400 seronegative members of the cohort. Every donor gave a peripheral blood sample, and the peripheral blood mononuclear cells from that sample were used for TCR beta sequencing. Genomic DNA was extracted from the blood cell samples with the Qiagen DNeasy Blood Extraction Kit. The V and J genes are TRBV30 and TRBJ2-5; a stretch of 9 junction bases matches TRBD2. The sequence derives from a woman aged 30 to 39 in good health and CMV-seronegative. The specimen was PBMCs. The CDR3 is CARGGAGETQYF. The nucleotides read TGTGCCCGCGGGGGGGCCGGAGAGACCCAGTACTTC. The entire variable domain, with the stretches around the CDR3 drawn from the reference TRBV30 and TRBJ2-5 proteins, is SQTIHQWPATLVQPVGSPLSLECTVEGTSNPNLYWYRQAAGRGLQLLFYSVGIGQISSEVPQNLSASRPQDRQFILSSKKLLLSDSGFYLCARGGAGETQYFGPGTRLLVL.